These 19 T cell receptor beta chains share one sample of origin, sequenced in a study of T cell responses to AZD1222 COVID-19 vaccine (dated by TCRdb to the early 2020s). Library creation used the immunoSEQ multiplex PCR assay. TCRdb holds this immuneACCESS table with in-frame rearrangements only. Some clones are missing; in checked studies, unresolved V genes explain under half, and the rest has no known cause. The sample has about 120,000 clones on record, around 89% of them singletons. Around 10% of the sample is taken by the ten largest. The time point tag for this specimen amounts to: baseline before first vaccination. The sample's treatment or condition, from its label and the paper: meningococcal conjugate vaccine given as trial control. Sample: peripheral blood, taken on day 0 of MenACWY control vaccination. Source of these receptors: an adult in good health.

This chain joins TRBV30 and TRBJ2-5; 7 positions agree with TRBD1. CDR3 length: 15 residues. J lost 0 bases, V lost 5 bases, and 9 bases had no gene match. Germline CDR1 reads GTSNPN; CDR2 reads SVGIG (reference sequence). The CDR3 is CAWSRDSWYQETQYF. CDR3 sequence (DNA): TGTGCCTGGTCCCGGGACAGTTGGTACCAAGAGACCCAGTACTTC.

Concerning this clone: The junction departs from the called germline gene at one end, perhaps through a read error. The chain is built from TRBV7-8 and TRBJ1-1; D might be TRBD1 (5 bases). The CDR3 runs 15 residues. Per the germline V gene, CDR1 is SGHVS and CDR2 is FQNEAQ. Here the CDR3 reads CAGSLRGTRNTEAFF. The CDR3 nucleotides are TGTGCCGGCAGCCTTCGGGGGACGCGGAACACTGAAGCTTTCTTT.

The chain recombines TRBV10-1 with TRBJ1-2; D is uncertain. Germline V gene data show CDR1 as WNHNN and CDR2 as SYGVQD (reference sequence). Trimming stripped 0 bases from V and 7 bases from J, with 9 bases between. The CDR3 extends over 13 amino acids. This CDR3 reads CASSESLNFGYTF. The DNA for the CDR3 is TGCGCCAGCAGTGAGTCGTTGAATTTTGGCTACACCTTC.

CDR3 sequence: CASSEADRLSGNTIYF. The DNA of the CDR3 is TGTGCCAGCAGTGAAGCGGATCGGCTCTCTGGAAACACCATATATTTT. The genes are TRBV2 and TRBJ1-3; D gene unclear. Trimming removed 0 bases at V and 0 bases at J, with 9 bases between. The CDR3 loop spans 16 amino acids. Germline-derived CDR1 and CDR2 are SNHLY and FYNNEI.

The chain couples TRBV2 to TRBJ2-2; D gene unclear. Germline values: CDR1 SNHLY, CDR2 FYNNEI. The CDR3 is made up of 15 amino acids. V lost 3 bases and J 2 bases, leaving 10 bases between the germline ends. The CDR3 protein is CASSESRPNTGELFF. The CDR3 nucleotides read TGTGCCAGCAGTGAGTCTCGTCCCAACACCGGGGAGCTGTTTTTT.

The chain is built from TRBV7-2 and TRBJ1-4; TRBD1 aligns across 8 bases. The ends lost 0 bases at V and 3 bases at J; junction bases unmatched: 6. There are 17 residues in the CDR3. The germline CDR1 and CDR2 sequences are SGHTA and FQGNSA. CDR3 DNA sequence: TGTGCCAGCAGCTTAGCCGCAGGGGGCTTATCTAATGAAAAACTGTTTTTT. Its protein is CASSLAAGGLSNEKLFF.

The chain joins TRBV30 to TRBJ2-1; D may be TRBD1 (5 bases). V gave up 1 base and J gave up 6 bases, with 10 bases separating them. This CDR3 contains 13 residues. Germline CDR1 is GTSNPN and CDR2 is SVGIG (reference sequence). The CDR3 sequence: CAWSALQVNEQFF. Here the CDR3 DNA reads TGTGCCTGGAGTGCCCTACAGGTCAATGAGCAGTTCTTC.

The rearrangement links TRBV11-2 to TRBJ1-1, with D unresolved. Looked up from germline, CDR1 is SGHAT and CDR2 is FQNNGV. The V end was cut by 2 bases, the J end by 7 bases, with 20 bases between. The CDR3 runs 16 residues. The CDR3 coding sequence is TGTGCCAGCAGCTTACATCTCGCAGCCAGCCACGATGAAGCTTTCTTT. It encodes CASSLHLAASHDEAFF.

The genes are TRBV30 and TRBJ2-1; 10 bases are shared with TRBD2. The CDR3 length is 14 residues. Per the germline V gene, CDR1 is GTSNPN and CDR2 is SVGIG (reference sequence). The trim removed 6 bases at V and 3 bases at J, leaving 5 bases unmatched. CDR3 in amino acids: CACKPSGSYNEQFF. The DNA of the CDR3 is TGTGCCTGCAAACCTAGCGGGAGCTACAATGAGCAGTTCTTC.

This chain joins TRBV12-3 or TRBV12-4 and TRBJ1-5, with D uncertain. Trimming shortened V by 5 bases and J by 9 bases, and 8 bases separated the two germline ends. The CDR3 spans 11 residues. Here the CDR3 reads CASSQLGPQHF. CDR3 nucleotide sequence: TGTGCCAGCAGTCAACTGGGGCCCCAGCATTTT.

The V and J genes are TRBV25-1 and TRBJ1-6; weak D call: TRBD1 (5 bases). CDR3 length: 13 residues. With 7 bases removed from V and 3 bases from J, the gap between germline ends came to 7 bases. In germline, CDR1 is MGHDK, CDR2 SYGVNS. CDR3 region: CASTDSYNSPLHF. For the CDR3, the DNA is TGTGCCAGCACCGACAGCTATAATTCACCCCTCCACTTT.

To note about this clone: Other DNA sequences in the sample encode the same CDR3. CDR3 nucleotide sequence: TGTGCCAGCAGTCGACTAGCGGGAGTGGAGACCCAGTACTTC. Translation: CASSRLAGVETQYF. The V call is TRBV27, the J call TRBJ2-5; 12 bases match TRBD2. Per germline, CDR1 MNHEY and CDR2 SMNVEV (reference sequence). This CDR3 is 14 amino acids long. The trim removed 5 bases at V and 5 bases at J, leaving 3 bases unmatched.

The sample holds one count of this clone. The rearrangement links TRBV7-8 to TRBJ2-7, with D perhaps matching TRBD1 (5 bases). There are 16 residues in the CDR3. Germline V gene data show CDR1 as SGHVS and CDR2 as FQNEAQ. V was pared by 1 base and J by 2 bases, with 15 bases between. The CDR3: CASSLDRPSPTYEQYF. For the CDR3, the DNA is TGTGCCAGCAGCTTAGACAGGCCCTCGCCCACCTACGAGCAGTACTTC.

The chain joins TRBV11-2 to TRBJ2-3; the match to TRBD2 covers 11 bases. The CDR3 length is 15 residues. V was clipped by 4 bases and J by 4 bases; unmatched bases: 4. Germline CDR1 and CDR2: SGHAT and FQNNGV. The CDR3 region has the DNA TGTGCCAGCAGCTCGAATAGCGGGAGGGCAGATACGCAGTATTTT. Protein: CASSSNSGRADTQYF.

The V call is TRBV7-9, the J call TRBJ2-1, with 13 bases fitting TRBD2. The J segment lost 7 bases and the V segment lost 5 bases, leaving 17 bases of the junction unmatched. The CDR3 is 19 amino acids. From germline, CDR1 is SEHNR and CDR2 FQNEAQ (reference sequence). The CDR3 is CASSRSTSGRTFDKNEQFF. The CDR3 region has the DNA TGTGCCAGCAGCCGCTCGACTAGCGGGAGGACCTTTGATAAGAATGAGCAGTTCTTC.

A single count supports this clone. CDR3 sequence (DNA): TGTGCCAGCAGTGAATTTGCTCTGAACACTGAAGCTTTCTTT. It encodes CASSEFALNTEAFF. V usage is TRBV6-1 and J usage is TRBJ1-1, with no clear D. V lost 2 bases, J lost 0 bases, and 7 bases lay in between. CDR3 length: 14 residues. Germline V gene data show CDR1 as MNHNS and CDR2 as SASEGT.

There are a few counts of this clone. This chain uses TRBV24-1 with TRBJ2-7, with 12 nucleotides matching TRBD2. Germline V gives CDR1 KGHDR, CDR2 SFDVKD. The V segment lost 9 bases and the J segment 5 bases; nucleotides outside the gene matches: 10. The CDR3 totals 15 residues. The CDR3 protein is CATDWTSGISNEQYF. CDR3 in DNA: TGTGCCACCGATTGGACTAGCGGGATTTCAAACGAGCAGTACTTC.

The gene calls are TRBV7-9 and TRBJ2-7; TRBD1 matches 7 bases. J was trimmed by 5 bases and V by 6 bases; bases with no gene match: 13. CDR1 SEHNR and CDR2 FQNEAQ come from the germline V gene (reference sequence). The CDR3 covers 15 residues. The CDR3 DNA reads as TGTGCCAGCAGGGGATGGGGACAGCTCGGCGACGAGCAGTACTTC. Protein product: CASRGWGQLGDEQYF. Full variable domain (rest looked up from reference TRBV7-9 and TRBJ2-7): DTGVSQNPRHKITKRGQNVTFRCDPISEHNRLYWYRQTLGQGPEFLTYFQNEAQLEKSRLLSDRFSAERPKGSFSTLEIQRTEQGDSAMYLCASRGWGQLGDEQYFGPGTRLTVT.

The chain carries TRBV25-1 and TRBJ1-1; D not certain. Germline CDR1 is MGHDK and CDR2 is SYGVNS. Trimming pared 7 bases from V and 5 bases from J, leaving 2 bases between. The length of the CDR3 is 9 residues. The CDR3 sequence is CASKTEAFF. The CDR3 nucleotides read TGTGCCAGCAAGACTGAAGCTTTCTTT.